This T cell receptor beta chain was obtained from a study of blood T cell repertoires in COVID-19. Study overall: T cells, B-cell-depleted T cells, or PBMCs provided the cDNA or gDNA that served as material.

Seattle-derived patients entered the study during active infection and were followed longitudinally. Profiled with immunoSEQ multiplex PCR; TCRdb holds only in-frame clones, not every one. The data show under 400,000 clones, roughly 88% seen once. Germline CDR1 and CDR2: GTSNPN and SVGIG (reference sequence). Deletions cut 0 bases from V and 0 bases from J, with 12 bases between. The CDR3 spans 16 residues. The sequenced sample consisted of peripheral blood. The V and J genes are TRBV30 and TRBJ1-3; D is unclear. This TCR was sampled from a woman in her twenties or thirties with COVID-19, enrolled during active disease. CDR3 DNA: TGTGCCTGGAGTGTAACCGGAGTCCTCTCTGGAAACACCATATATTTT. Its protein product is CAWSVTGVLSGNTIYF. The whole variable domain, remainder taken from reference TRBV30 and TRBJ1-3, is SQTIHQWPATLVQPVGSPLSLECTVEGTSNPNLYWYRQAAGRGLQLLFYSVGIGQISSEVPQNLSASRPQDRQFILSSKKLLLSDSGFYLCAWSVTGVLSGNTIYFGEGSWLTVV.